This T cell receptor (beta chain) was obtained from a study of glioma-infiltrating T cells after dendritic cell vaccination. Notes on the study in general: The cohort had few patients with full blood and tumor sets.

Per the germline V gene, CDR1 is MNHEY and CDR2 is SVGAGI. The V and J ends lost 1 base and 5 bases respectively, with 7 bases between them. CDR3 length: 13 amino acids. Primers: 60 V beta forward and 13 J beta reverse. The table came from immunoSEQ multiplex PCR; TCRdb's copy has only in-frame clones and leaves some out. The sample carries tens of thousands of clones, approximately 84% recorded once. A word on this clone: Its antigen is not identified.

This receptor was taken from a human donor with glioblastoma. The chain joins TRBV6-5 to TRBJ2-3; D remains ambiguous. Sequenced here: blood, sampled before dendritic cell vaccination. The chain's CDR3 is CASSYFSEDTQYF. The DNA for the CDR3 is TGTGCCAGCAGTTACTTTTCAGAAGATACGCAGTATTTT.